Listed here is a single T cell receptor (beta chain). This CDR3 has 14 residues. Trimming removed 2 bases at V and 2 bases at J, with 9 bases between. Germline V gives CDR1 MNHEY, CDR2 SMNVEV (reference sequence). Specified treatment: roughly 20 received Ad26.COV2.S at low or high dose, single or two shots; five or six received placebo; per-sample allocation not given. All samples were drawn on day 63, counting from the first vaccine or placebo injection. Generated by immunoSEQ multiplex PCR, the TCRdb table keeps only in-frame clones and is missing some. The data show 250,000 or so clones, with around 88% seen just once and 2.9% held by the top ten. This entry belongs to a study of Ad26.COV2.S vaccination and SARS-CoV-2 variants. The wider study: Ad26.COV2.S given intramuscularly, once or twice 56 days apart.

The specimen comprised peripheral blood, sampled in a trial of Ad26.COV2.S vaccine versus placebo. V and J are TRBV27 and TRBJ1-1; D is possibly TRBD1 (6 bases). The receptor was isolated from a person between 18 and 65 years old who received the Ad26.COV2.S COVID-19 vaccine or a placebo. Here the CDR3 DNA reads TGTGCCAGCAGTTTACAGGGGTATAACACTGAAGCTTTCTTT. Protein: CASSLQGYNTEAFF.